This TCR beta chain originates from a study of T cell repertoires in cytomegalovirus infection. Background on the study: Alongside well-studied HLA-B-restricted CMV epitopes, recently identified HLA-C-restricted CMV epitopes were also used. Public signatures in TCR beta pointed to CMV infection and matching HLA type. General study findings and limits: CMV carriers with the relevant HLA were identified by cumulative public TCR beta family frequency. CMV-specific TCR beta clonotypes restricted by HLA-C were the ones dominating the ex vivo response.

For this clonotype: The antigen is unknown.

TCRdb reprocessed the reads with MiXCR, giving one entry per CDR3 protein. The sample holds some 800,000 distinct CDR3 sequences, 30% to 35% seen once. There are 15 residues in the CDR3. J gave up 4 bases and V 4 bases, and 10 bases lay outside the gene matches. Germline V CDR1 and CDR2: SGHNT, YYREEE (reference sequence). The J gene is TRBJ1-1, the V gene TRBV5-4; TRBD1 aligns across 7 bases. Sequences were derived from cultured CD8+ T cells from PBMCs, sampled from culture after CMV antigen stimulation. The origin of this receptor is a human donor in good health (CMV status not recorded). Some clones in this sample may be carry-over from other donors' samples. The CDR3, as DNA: TGTGCCAGCAGCCCCGAACAGGGGTTAAGCACTGAAGCTTTCTTT. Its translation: CASSPEQGLSTEAFF.